This TCR beta chain comes out of a study of cytomegalovirus exposure and HLA in healthy donors. With regard to this clone: The antigen remains unidentified.

V was pared by 4 bases and J by 4 bases, with 15 bases of the junction left unmatched. The CDR3 has 17 amino acids. Germline-derived CDR1 and CDR2 are SGDLS and YYNGEE. Points from the study as a whole: For most TCR beta V segments, an earlier analysis put the productive rate at about 90% or about 30% of the time.

This PCR relied on a set of 60 Vbeta primers and 13 Jbeta primers. Clones were read by immunoSEQ multiplex PCR, and TCRdb kept only the in-frame ones, dropping some. Seen here are approximately 170,000 clones, around three quarters observed once, and the top ten hold under 2.5%. Sequencing was performed on PBMCs. This TCR was recovered from a woman in her thirties in good health and CMV-seropositive. The chain employs TRBV9 and TRBJ2-7; TRBD1 matches 9 bases. In nucleotides, the CDR3 is TGTGCCAGCAGCCTAAGGGATGGGGGACAGGGATGGTACGAGCAGTACTTC. As protein: CASSLRDGGQGWYEQYF. Full variable domain (rest looked up from reference TRBV9 and TRBJ2-7): DSGVTQTPKHLITATGQRVTLRCSPRSGDLSVYWYQQSLDQGLQFLIQYYNGEERAKGNILERFSAQQFPDLHSELNLSSLELGDSALYFCASSLRDGGQGWYEQYFGPGTRLTVT.